This is a list of T cell receptor beta chains from one sample in a study of cytomegalovirus exposure and HLA in healthy donors. Data came from immunoSEQ multiplex PCR; TCRdb stores just in-frame clones and leaves some out. The table has about 180,000 clones, approximately 80% seen once; the top ten hold roughly 1.4%. Sequenced material: PBMCs. The receptors come from a girl aged 5 to 17 in good health and CMV-seropositive. Each CDR3 is given with its conserved first and last residue. The order of the fields is V gene, clone size, J gene, D gene, CDR3 DNA, CDR3 protein. A D gene is named only where the DNA matches it firmly. Rows give clone size only sometimes, using once, few, many, or a class for an expanded clone.

V gene: TRBV25-1
clone size: NA
J gene: TRBJ2-3
D gene: NA
CDR3 DNA: TGTGCCAGCAGTGATACGTGGGGGGGCCCCTCAGATACGCAGTATTTT
CDR3 protein: CASSDTWGGPSDTQYF

V gene: TRBV30
clone size: NA
J gene: TRBJ2-2
D gene: NA
CDR3 DNA: TGTGCCTGGAGTAGCAGGGAGGACGGGGAGCTGTTTTTT
CDR3 protein: CAWSSREDGELFF

V gene: TRBV18
clone size: NA
J gene: TRBJ2-5
D gene: TRBD1
CDR3 DNA: TGTGCCAGCTCAGGGCCGACAGGGTCTTACCAAGAGACCCAGTACTTC
CDR3 protein: CASSGPTGSYQETQYF

V gene: TRBV18
clone size: NA
J gene: TRBJ1-5
D gene: NA
CDR3 DNA: TGTGCCAGCTCACCATACGGGGTGGGGAATCAGCCCCAGCATTTT
CDR3 protein: CASSPYGVGNQPQHF

V gene: TRBV27
clone size: NA
J gene: TRBJ2-5
D gene: NA
CDR3 DNA: TGTGCCAGCAGTAGCCACTGGAGCGAAGAGACCCAGTACTTC
CDR3 protein: CASSSHWSEETQYF

V gene: TRBV18
clone size: NA
J gene: TRBJ2-3
D gene: NA
CDR3 DNA: TGTGCCAGCTCACCTTGGGAGGCTAGCACAGATACGCAGTATTTT
CDR3 protein: CASSPWEASTDTQYF

V gene: TRBV6-5
clone size: NA
J gene: TRBJ1-1
D gene: TRBD1
CDR3 DNA: TGTGCCAGCAGGCATCGGACAGGCCGGGATACTGAAGCTTTCTTT
CDR3 protein: CASRHRTGRDTEAFF

V gene: TRBV4-2
clone size: NA
J gene: TRBJ2-7
D gene: TRBD2
CDR3 DNA: TGTGCCAGCAGCCATCTGGGACTAGCGGGAGTGGGCTTACCATACGAGCAGTACTTC
CDR3 protein: CASSHLGLAGVGLPYEQYF

V gene: TRBV11-2
clone size: few
J gene: TRBJ1-1
D gene: NA
CDR3 DNA: TGTGCCAGCAGCCCCCATCTGAACACTGAAGCTTTCTTT
CDR3 protein: CASSPHLNTEAFF

V gene: TRBV7-8
clone size: NA
J gene: TRBJ1-4
D gene: NA
CDR3 DNA: TGTGCCAGCAGCTCCGTACAGGGTAATAATGAAAAACTGTTTTTT
CDR3 protein: CASSSVQGNNEKLFF

V gene: TRBV2
clone size: few
J gene: TRBJ2-3
D gene: TRBD2
CDR3 DNA: TGTGCCAGCAGTGCGAGCGTAGCGGGAGTTGCAGATACGCAGTATTTT
CDR3 protein: CASSASVAGVADTQYF

V gene: TRBV7-6
clone size: NA
J gene: TRBJ2-5
D gene: NA
CDR3 DNA: TGTGCCAGCGGTCGGGAGACCCAGTACTTC
CDR3 protein: CASGRETQYF

V gene: TRBV6-6
clone size: NA
J gene: TRBJ2-7
D gene: NA
CDR3 DNA: TGTGCCAGCAGTTACTCTGAAAGAACACTAGTATACGAGCAGTACTTC
CDR3 protein: CASSYSERTLVYEQYF

V gene: TRBV6-5
clone size: few
J gene: TRBJ1-1
D gene: TRBD1
CDR3 DNA: TGTGCCAGCAGCTACTTTACAGGGGGAAGGAACACTGAAGCTTTCTTT
CDR3 protein: CASSYFTGGRNTEAFF

V gene: TRBV7-9
clone size: NA
J gene: TRBJ2-7
D gene: TRBD1
CDR3 DNA: TGTGCCAGCAGCTTGACAGGGTATAGGTACGAGCAGTACTTC
CDR3 protein: CASSLTGYRYEQYF

V gene: TRBV2
clone size: NA
J gene: TRBJ2-2
D gene: TRBD2
CDR3 DNA: TGTGCCAGCAGGCTAGCGGGACCCTTGAGCGGGGAGCTGTTTTTT
CDR3 protein: CASRLAGPLSGELFF

V gene: TRBV28
clone size: NA
J gene: TRBJ1-1
D gene: NA
CDR3 DNA: TGTGCCAGCAGTTTAGGCCGGGAGCTGATGAACACTGAAGCTTTCTTT
CDR3 protein: CASSLGRELMNTEAFF

V gene: TRBV10-3
clone size: NA
J gene: TRBJ1-1
D gene: TRBD1
CDR3 DNA: TGTGCCATCAGTGAGCCGCCGACAGGGATGGCTTTCTTT
CDR3 protein: CAISEPPTGMAFF

V gene: TRBV7-2
clone size: NA
J gene: TRBJ2-1
D gene: NA
CDR3 DNA: TGTGCCAGCAGCTTAGAAGTTGCGAGGGATGAGCAGTTCTTC
CDR3 protein: CASSLEVARDEQFF

V gene: TRBV2
clone size: NA
J gene: TRBJ1-5
D gene: NA
CDR3 DNA: TGTGCCAGCAGTTGGACGCGGGTTGGGGGCTACAATCAGCCCCAGCATTTT
CDR3 protein: CASSWTRVGGYNQPQHF

V gene: TRBV11-3
clone size: NA
J gene: TRBJ2-7
D gene: NA
CDR3 DNA: TGTGCCAGCAGCTTAGATCGTGAGAGGGACGAGCAGTACTTC
CDR3 protein: CASSLDRERDEQYF

V gene: TRBV5-5
clone size: NA
J gene: TRBJ2-5
D gene: TRBD1
CDR3 DNA: TGTGCCAGCAGCTTCAGGGGGCAAGAGACCCAGTACTTC
CDR3 protein: CASSFRGQETQYF

V gene: TRBV7-6
clone size: NA
J gene: TRBJ1-5
D gene: NA
CDR3 DNA: TGTGCCAGCAGCTTACTGAGTGGGCCCCAGCATTTT
CDR3 protein: CASSLLSGPQHF

V gene: TRBV7-8
clone size: NA
J gene: TRBJ2-5
D gene: NA
CDR3 DNA: TGTGCCAGCAGCTTAGGTGGGCGGGGAGAGACCCAGTACTTC
CDR3 protein: CASSLGGRGETQYF

V gene: TRBV5-1
clone size: NA
J gene: TRBJ2-7
D gene: NA
CDR3 DNA: TGCGCCAGCAGCTTCAGAACAGGGAACGAGCAGTACTTC
CDR3 protein: CASSFRTGNEQYF

V gene: TRBV7-2
clone size: NA
J gene: TRBJ2-7
D gene: TRBD1
CDR3 DNA: TGTGCCAGCAGCTTATCCGGGACAGCTCGATACGAGCAGTACTTC
CDR3 protein: CASSLSGTARYEQYF

V gene: TRBV15
clone size: NA
J gene: TRBJ2-2
D gene: TRBD1
CDR3 DNA: TGTGCCACCAGCAGTCGACAGGGGAACACCGGGGAGCTGTTTTTT
CDR3 protein: CATSSRQGNTGELFF

V gene: TRBV7-2
clone size: NA
J gene: TRBJ2-7
D gene: TRBD2
CDR3 DNA: TGTGCCAGCAGCTTAGCCGTAGCGGGATGGGCCTACGAGCAGTACTTC
CDR3 protein: CASSLAVAGWAYEQYF

V gene: TRBV6-5
clone size: NA
J gene: TRBJ2-7
D gene: NA
CDR3 DNA: TGTGCCAGCAGTTACGGCGGCGAGCAGTACTTC
CDR3 protein: CASSYGGEQYF

V gene: TRBV27
clone size: NA
J gene: TRBJ2-5
D gene: NA
CDR3 DNA: TGTGCCAGCAGTTTATACTTCCAAGAGACCCAGTACTTC
CDR3 protein: CASSLYFQETQYF

V gene: TRBV19
clone size: NA
J gene: TRBJ2-5
D gene: TRBD2
CDR3 DNA: TGTGCCAGTAAACCTAGCGGGAACTCAGAGACCCAGTACTTC
CDR3 protein: CASKPSGNSETQYF

V gene: TRBV6-5
clone size: NA
J gene: TRBJ2-7
D gene: TRBD2
CDR3 DNA: TGTGCCAGCAGCATCCTAGCGGGAGGGTCCTACGAGCAGTACTTC
CDR3 protein: CASSILAGGSYEQYF

V gene: TRBV4-2
clone size: NA
J gene: TRBJ2-7
D gene: NA
CDR3 DNA: TGTGCCAGCAGCCAAGAGGTCATCCGGGACACGTATTACGAGCAGTACTTC
CDR3 protein: CASSQEVIRDTYYEQYF

V gene: TRBV4-2
clone size: few
J gene: TRBJ2-1
D gene: TRBD1
CDR3 DNA: TGTGCCAGCAGCCGCCTAACTCCGGGACAGGGGCTAAATGAGCAGTTCTTC
CDR3 protein: CASSRLTPGQGLNEQFF

V gene: TRBV7-9
clone size: once
J gene: TRBJ2-1
D gene: NA
CDR3 DNA: TGTGCCAGCAGCTCGGGTGTTGAGCAGTTCTTC
CDR3 protein: CASSSGVEQFF

V gene: TRBV5-4
clone size: NA
J gene: TRBJ1-2
D gene: TRBD1
CDR3 DNA: TGTGCCAGCAGCTTGGCAGGGGGGATGGGGTATGGCTACACCTTC
CDR3 protein: CASSLAGGMGYGYTF

V gene: TRBV19
clone size: NA
J gene: TRBJ1-2
D gene: TRBD1
CDR3 DNA: TGTGCCAGTAGTGGCAGGGACAGGGGCTACGGCTACACCTTC
CDR3 protein: CASSGRDRGYGYTF

V gene: TRBV27
clone size: NA
J gene: TRBJ2-7
D gene: TRBD2
CDR3 DNA: TGTGCCAGCAGTGCCTCAAGCGGGAGCTCCTACGAGCAGTACTTC
CDR3 protein: CASSASSGSSYEQYF

V gene: TRBV5-1
clone size: NA
J gene: TRBJ2-1
D gene: TRBD2
CDR3 DNA: TGCGCCAGCAGTCGGTACGATAGCGGGAATGAGCAGTTCTTC
CDR3 protein: CASSRYDSGNEQFF

V gene: TRBV5-4
clone size: NA
J gene: TRBJ2-2
D gene: NA
CDR3 DNA: TGTGCCAGCAGCTTTTTTCAGGTTTCCACCGGGGAGCTGTTTTTT
CDR3 protein: CASSFFQVSTGELFF

V gene: TRBV29-1
clone size: NA
J gene: TRBJ2-1
D gene: NA
CDR3 DNA: TGCAGCGTTCGGTCGGACAATGAGCAGTTCTTC
CDR3 protein: CSVRSDNEQFF

V gene: TRBV12-2
clone size: once
J gene: TRBJ2-7
D gene: NA
CDR3 DNA: TGTGCAAGTCGCTTTTCACCCCCCGAAGGGACAGACTTCTACTACGAGCAGTACTTC
CDR3 protein: CASRFSPPEGTDFYYEQYF

V gene: TRBV7-6
clone size: few
J gene: TRBJ2-7
D gene: TRBD1
CDR3 DNA: TGTGCCAGCAGCGCCCGACAGGGGGTAGACTACGAGCAGTACTTC
CDR3 protein: CASSARQGVDYEQYF

V gene: TRBV7-6
clone size: NA
J gene: TRBJ2-1
D gene: NA
CDR3 DNA: TGTGCCAGCAGCTTAGTAATCGGAGGCGGCAATGAGCAGTTCTTC
CDR3 protein: CASSLVIGGGNEQFF

V gene: TRBV7-6
clone size: NA
J gene: TRBJ2-2
D gene: TRBD2
CDR3 DNA: TGTGCCAGCAGCTTAGCTAGCGGGTGGTTGGCCGGGGAGCTGTTTTTT
CDR3 protein: CASSLASGWLAGELFF

V gene: TRBV5-1
clone size: NA
J gene: TRBJ2-1
D gene: NA
CDR3 DNA: TGCGCCAGCAGCTGGAGGGCTAGCGACCCCGGGGCGTACAATGAGCAGTTCTTC
CDR3 protein: CASSWRASDPGAYNEQFF

V gene: TRBV29-1
clone size: few
J gene: TRBJ1-1
D gene: TRBD1
CDR3 DNA: TGCAGCGCTCCGACAGGGGGCTTCACTGAAGCTTTCTTT
CDR3 protein: CSAPTGGFTEAFF

V gene: TRBV5-4
clone size: once
J gene: TRBJ2-2
D gene: NA
CDR3 DNA: TGTGCCAGCAGCTTGGTCGGCACCGGGGAGCTGTTTTTT
CDR3 protein: CASSLVGTGELFF

V gene: TRBV7-8
clone size: NA
J gene: TRBJ2-7
D gene: NA
CDR3 DNA: TGTGCCAGCAGCCTCGATCCAGGTGTGATCGAGCAGTACTTC
CDR3 protein: CASSLDPGVIEQYF

V gene: TRBV11-3
clone size: NA
J gene: TRBJ1-2
D gene: NA
CDR3 DNA: TGTGCCAGCAGCTCGGTCGAGGGAAGGGGCTACACCTTC
CDR3 protein: CASSSVEGRGYTF

V gene: TRBV7-9
clone size: NA
J gene: TRBJ2-1
D gene: TRBD2
CDR3 DNA: TGTGCCAGCGTCTCGGGACTAGCGGGAGTTCAGAGCATTGAGCAGTTCTTC
CDR3 protein: CASVSGLAGVQSIEQFF

V gene: TRBV15
clone size: NA
J gene: TRBJ1-1
D gene: NA
CDR3 DNA: TGTGCCACCAGCAGTCACAGGACACCTAACACTGAAGCTTTCTTT
CDR3 protein: CATSSHRTPNTEAFF

V gene: TRBV13
clone size: NA
J gene: TRBJ2-1
D gene: TRBD2
CDR3 DNA: TGTGCCAGCAGCTGGCAGACTAGCGGGAGGATGGTAAATGAGCAGTTCTTC
CDR3 protein: CASSWQTSGRMVNEQFF

V gene: TRBV5-4
clone size: NA
J gene: TRBJ2-5
D gene: TRBD1
CDR3 DNA: TGTGCCAGCAGCTTGGGACAGGGAGTCGGCCAAGAGACCCAGTACTTC
CDR3 protein: CASSLGQGVGQETQYF

V gene: TRBV7-9
clone size: NA
J gene: TRBJ1-1
D gene: TRBD1
CDR3 DNA: TGTGCCAGCAGCTTAGCCGGAGCAGGGGGAAACACTGAAGCTTTCTTT
CDR3 protein: CASSLAGAGGNTEAFF

V gene: TRBV10-3
clone size: once
J gene: TRBJ2-4
D gene: TRBD1
CDR3 DNA: TGTGCCATCAGTGAGGTACCAGGGGGCGACTACGCCAAAAACATTCAGTACTTC
CDR3 protein: CAISEVPGGDYAKNIQYF